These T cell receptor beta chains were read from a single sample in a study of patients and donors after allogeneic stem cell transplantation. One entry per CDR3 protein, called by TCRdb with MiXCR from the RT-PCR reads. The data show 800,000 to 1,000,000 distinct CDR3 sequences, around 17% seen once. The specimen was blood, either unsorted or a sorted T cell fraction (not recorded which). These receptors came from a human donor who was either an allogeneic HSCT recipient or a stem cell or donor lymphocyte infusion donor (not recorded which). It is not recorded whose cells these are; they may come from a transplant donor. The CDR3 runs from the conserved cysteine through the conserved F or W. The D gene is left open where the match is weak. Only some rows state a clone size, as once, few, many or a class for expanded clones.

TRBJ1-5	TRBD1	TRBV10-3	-	CAIRDRDNQPQHF	TGTGCCATCAGGGACAGGGACAATCAGCCCCAGCATTTT
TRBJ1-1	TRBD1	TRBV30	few	CAWDRDREAFF	TGTGCCTGGGACCGGGACAGGGAAGCTTTCTTT
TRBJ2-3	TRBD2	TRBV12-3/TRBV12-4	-	CASSLGTSGSDTQYF	TGTGCCAGCAGTCTCGGGACTAGCGGGTCCGATACGCAGTATTTT
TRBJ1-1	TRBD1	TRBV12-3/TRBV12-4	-	CASRERQGEAFF	TGTGCCAGCAGGGAACGACAGGGTGAAGCTTTCTTT
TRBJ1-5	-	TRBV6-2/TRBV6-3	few	CASGRNSNQPQHF	TGTGCCAGCGGTCGAAATAGCAATCAGCCCCAGCATTTT
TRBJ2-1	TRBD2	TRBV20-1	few	CSASDISGGGSYNEQFF	TGCAGTGCTAGCGATATTAGCGGGGGGGGATCCTACAATGAGCAGTTCTTC
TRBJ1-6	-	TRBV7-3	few	CASSVSTSPLHF	TGTGCCAGCAGCGTCTCGACGTCACCCCTCCACTTT
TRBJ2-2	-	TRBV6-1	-	CASSELRSGELFF	TGTGCCAGCAGTGAATTAAGGAGCGGGGAGCTGTTTTTT
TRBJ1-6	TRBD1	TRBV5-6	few	CASSLRTGVADNSPLHF	TGTGCCAGCAGCTTGCGTACAGGGGTCGCCGATAATTCACCCCTCCACTTT
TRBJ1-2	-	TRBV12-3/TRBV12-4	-	CASSLGVGLGGYTF	TGTGCCAGCAGTTTAGGTGTCGGCCTGGGGGGCTACACCTTC
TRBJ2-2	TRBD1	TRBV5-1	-	CASRGQGERTGELFF	TGCGCCAGCAGGGGACAGGGGGAACGCACCGGGGAGCTGTTTTTT
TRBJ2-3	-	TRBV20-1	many	CSASGRSTDTQYF	TGCAGTGCTAGTGGGCGAAGCACAGATACGCAGTATTTT
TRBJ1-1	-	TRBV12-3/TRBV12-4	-	CASSYPSATMNTEAFF	TGTGCCAGCAGTTACCCCTCAGCCACCATGAACACTGAAGCTTTCTTT
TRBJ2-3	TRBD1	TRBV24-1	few	CATSDHNRGPTDTQYF	TGTGCCACCAGTGACCACAACAGGGGACCCACAGATACGCAGTATTTT
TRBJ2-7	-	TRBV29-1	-	CSVPYETEQYF	TGCAGCGTTCCTTATGAAACCGAGCAGTACTTC
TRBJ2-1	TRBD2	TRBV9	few	CASSATSGSTNEQFF	TGTGCCAGCAGCGCAACTAGCGGGAGTACTAATGAGCAGTTCTTC
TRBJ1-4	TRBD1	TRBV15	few	CATSRDRRGNEKLFF	TGTGCCACCAGCAGAGATCGCAGGGGGAATGAAAAACTGTTTTTT
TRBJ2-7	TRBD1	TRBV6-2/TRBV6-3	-	CASSTPDREPFYEQYF	TGTGCCAGCAGCACCCCGGACAGGGAACCCTTCTACGAGCAGTACTTC
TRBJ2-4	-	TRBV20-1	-	CSVHRDKNIQYF	TGCAGCGTACACAGGGACAAAAACATTCAGTACTTC
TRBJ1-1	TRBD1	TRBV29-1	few	CSVEGAGGNTEAFF	TGCAGCGTTGAAGGGGCAGGGGGTAACACTGAAGCTTTCTTT
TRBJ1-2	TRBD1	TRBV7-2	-	CASTRDSLANYGYTF	TGTGCCAGCACCCGGGACAGCTTAGCTAACTATGGCTACACCTTC
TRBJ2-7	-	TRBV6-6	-	CASRGGVYEQYF	TGTGCCAGCCGGGGCGGAGTCTACGAGCAGTACTTC
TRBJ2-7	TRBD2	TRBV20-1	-	CSAGGLAGPYEQYF	TGCAGTGCTGGGGGACTAGCGGGACCCTACGAGCAGTACTTC
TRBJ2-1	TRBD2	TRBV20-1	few	CSVTGGKINNEQFF	TGCAGTGTAACGGGAGGCAAAATTAACAATGAGCAGTTCTTC
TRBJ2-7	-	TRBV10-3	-	CATRPETYEQYF	TGTGCCACCCGCCCCGAAACCTACGAGCAGTACTTC
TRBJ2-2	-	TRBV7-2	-	CASSSRASGAGELFF	TGTGCCAGCAGCTCCCGAGCCTCGGGCGCCGGGGAGCTGTTTTTT
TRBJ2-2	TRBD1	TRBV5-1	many	CASSWGQFTGELFF	TGCGCCAGCAGCTGGGGACAGTTCACCGGGGAGCTGTTTTTT
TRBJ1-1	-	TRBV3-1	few	CASSQAGRGAFF	TGTGCCAGCAGCCAAGCTGGACGGGGAGCTTTCTTT
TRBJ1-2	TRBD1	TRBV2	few	CASSGTGEVYGYTF	TGTGCCAGCAGTGGGACAGGGGAGGTCTATGGCTACACCTTC
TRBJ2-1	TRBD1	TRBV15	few	CATSREPGQGVFF	TGTGCCACCAGCAGAGAACCGGGACAGGGGGTGTTCTTC
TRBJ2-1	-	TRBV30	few	CAWSVGSNEQFF	TGTGCCTGGAGTGTTGGGTCAAATGAGCAGTTCTTC
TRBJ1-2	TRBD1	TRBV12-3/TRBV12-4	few	CASRSSGQAYGYTF	TGTGCCAGCAGGAGTAGTGGACAGGCCTATGGCTACACCTTC
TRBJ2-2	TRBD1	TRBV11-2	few	CASSLAGTGEGELFF	TGTGCCAGCAGCTTAGCTGGGACAGGGGAGGGAGAGCTGTTTTTT
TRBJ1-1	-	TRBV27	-	CASSFKTNTEAFF	TGTGCCAGCAGTTTCAAGACGAACACTGAAGCTTTCTTT
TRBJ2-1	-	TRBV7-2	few	CASLGGGEQFF	TGTGCCAGCCTTGGGGGCGGTGAGCAGTTCTTC
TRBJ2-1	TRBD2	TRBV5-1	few	CASSLAPLAGVNEQFF	TGCGCCAGCAGCTTGGCCCCATTAGCGGGAGTTAATGAGCAGTTCTTC
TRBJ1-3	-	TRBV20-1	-	CSAHTGGLGNTIYF	TGCAGTGCGCATACCGGGGGACTAGGAAACACCATATATTTT
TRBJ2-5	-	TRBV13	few	CASAAGPTQETQYF	TGTGCCAGCGCCGCGGGACCCACCCAAGAGACCCAGTACTTC
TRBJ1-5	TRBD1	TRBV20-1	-	CSADRVVGQPQHF	TGCAGTGCTGACAGGGTGGTTGGTCAGCCCCAGCATTTT
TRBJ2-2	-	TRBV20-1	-	CSTNRDPTGELFF	TGCAGTACTAATAGGGACCCCACCGGGGAGCTGTTTTTT
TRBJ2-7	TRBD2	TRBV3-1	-	CASSQRLAGVGEQYF	TGTGCCAGCAGCCAAAGACTAGCGGGAGTGGGAGAGCAGTACTTC
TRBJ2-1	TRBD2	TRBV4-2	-	CASSQETSGRSGRQFF	TGTGCCAGCAGCCAAGAAACTAGCGGGAGATCGGGGCGGCAGTTCTTC
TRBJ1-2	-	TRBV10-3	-	CAISEQGVSYTF	TGTGCCATCAGTGAACAGGGAGTTAGCTACACCTTC
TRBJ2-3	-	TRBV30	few	CAWDGGTDTQYF	TGTGCCTGGGACGGGGGCACAGATACGCAGTATTTT
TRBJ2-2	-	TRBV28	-	CASSFGFPRGTGELFF	TGTGCCAGCAGTTTTGGGTTTCCCAGAGGAACCGGGGAGCTGTTTTTT
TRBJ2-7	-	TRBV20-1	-	CSARVRTLYYEQYF	TGCAGTGCTAGAGTTCGGACGCTATACTACGAGCAGTACTTC
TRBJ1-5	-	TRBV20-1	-	CSAETGNQPQHF	TGCAGTGCTGAGACAGGAAATCAGCCCCAGCATTTT